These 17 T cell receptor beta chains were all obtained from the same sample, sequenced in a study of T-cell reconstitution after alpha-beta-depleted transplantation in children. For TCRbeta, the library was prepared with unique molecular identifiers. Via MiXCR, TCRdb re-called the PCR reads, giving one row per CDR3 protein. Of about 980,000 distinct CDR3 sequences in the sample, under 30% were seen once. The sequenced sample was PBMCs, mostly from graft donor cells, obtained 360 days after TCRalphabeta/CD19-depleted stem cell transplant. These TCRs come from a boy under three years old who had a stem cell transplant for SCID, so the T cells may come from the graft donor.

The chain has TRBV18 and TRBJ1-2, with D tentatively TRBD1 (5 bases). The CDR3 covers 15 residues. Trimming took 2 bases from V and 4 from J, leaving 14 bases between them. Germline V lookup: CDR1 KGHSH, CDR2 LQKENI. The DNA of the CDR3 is TGTGCCAGCTCACCAGGGACTCAGAACCTCTATGGCTACACCTTC. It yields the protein CASSPGTQNLYGYTF.

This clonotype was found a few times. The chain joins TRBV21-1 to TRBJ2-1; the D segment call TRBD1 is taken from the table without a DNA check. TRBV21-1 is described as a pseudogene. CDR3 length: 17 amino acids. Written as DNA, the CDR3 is TGTGCCAGCAGCAAATCTACTCGCCCCCGACGAAACAATGAGCAGTTCTTC. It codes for CASSKSTRPRRNNEQFF.

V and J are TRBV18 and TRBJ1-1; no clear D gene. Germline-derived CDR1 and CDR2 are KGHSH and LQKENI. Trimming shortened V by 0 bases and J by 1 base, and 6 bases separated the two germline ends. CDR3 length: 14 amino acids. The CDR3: CASSPPIGNTEAFF. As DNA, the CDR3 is TGTGCCAGCTCACCACCGATTGGGAACACTGAAGCTTTCTTT.

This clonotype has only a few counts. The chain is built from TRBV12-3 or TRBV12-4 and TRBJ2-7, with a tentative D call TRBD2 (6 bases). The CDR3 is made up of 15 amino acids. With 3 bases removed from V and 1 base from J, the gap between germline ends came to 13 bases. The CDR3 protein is CASSFHPGTSYEQYF. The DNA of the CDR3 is TGTGCCAGCAGTTTCCACCCCGGGACTTCCTACGAGCAGTACTTC.

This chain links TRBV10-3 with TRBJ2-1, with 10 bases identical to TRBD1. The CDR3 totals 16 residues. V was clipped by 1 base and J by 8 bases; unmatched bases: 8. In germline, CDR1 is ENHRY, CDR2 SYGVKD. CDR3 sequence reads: CAISEYRDRGGDEQFF. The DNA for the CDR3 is TGTGCCATCAGTGAGTACCGGGACAGGGGAGGTGATGAGCAGTTCTTC.

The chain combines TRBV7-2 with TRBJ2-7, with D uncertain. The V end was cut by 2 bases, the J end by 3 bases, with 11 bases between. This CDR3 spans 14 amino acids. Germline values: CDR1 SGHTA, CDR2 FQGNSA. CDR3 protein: CASSLKADLYEQYF. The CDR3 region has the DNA TGTGCCAGCAGCTTAAAAGCAGATCTCTACGAGCAGTACTTC.

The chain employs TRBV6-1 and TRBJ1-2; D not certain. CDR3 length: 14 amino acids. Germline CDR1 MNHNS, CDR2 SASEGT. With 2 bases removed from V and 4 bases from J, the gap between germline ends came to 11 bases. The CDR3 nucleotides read TGTGCCAGCAGTGAACCCGGACTCGGCTATGGCTACACCTTC. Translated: CASSEPGLGYGYTF.

The CDR3 DNA reads as TGTGCCTGGAGTCCCCAGGGCTACGAGCAGTACTTC. It is translated as CAWSPQGYEQYF. The chain is built from TRBV30 and TRBJ2-7; D may be TRBD1 (5 bases). Germline CDR1 is GTSNPN and CDR2 is SVGIG (reference sequence). The CDR3 sequence is 12 residues long. With 2 bases removed from V and 3 bases from J, the gap between germline ends came to 8 bases.

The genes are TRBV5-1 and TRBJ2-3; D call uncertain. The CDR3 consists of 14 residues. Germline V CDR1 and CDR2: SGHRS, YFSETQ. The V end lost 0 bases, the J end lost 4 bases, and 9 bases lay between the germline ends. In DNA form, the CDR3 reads TGCGCCAGCAGCTTGGATCTCCGTTCAGATACGCAGTATTTT. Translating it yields CASSLDLRSDTQYF.

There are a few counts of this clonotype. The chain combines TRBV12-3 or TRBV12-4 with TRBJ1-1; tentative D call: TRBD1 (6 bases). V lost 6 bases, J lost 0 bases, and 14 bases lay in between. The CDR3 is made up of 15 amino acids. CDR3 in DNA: TGTGCCAGCAGAGCGACGGACAGCTTGAACACTGAAGCTTTCTTT. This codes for CASRATDSLNTEAFF.

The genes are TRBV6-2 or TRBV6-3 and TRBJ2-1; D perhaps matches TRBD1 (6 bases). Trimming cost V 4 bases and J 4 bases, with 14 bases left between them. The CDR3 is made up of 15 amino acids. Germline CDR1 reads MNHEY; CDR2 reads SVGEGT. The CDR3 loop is CASSFSGAIYNEQFF. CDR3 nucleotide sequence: TGTGCCAGCAGTTTTTCAGGGGCTATTTACAATGAGCAGTTCTTC.

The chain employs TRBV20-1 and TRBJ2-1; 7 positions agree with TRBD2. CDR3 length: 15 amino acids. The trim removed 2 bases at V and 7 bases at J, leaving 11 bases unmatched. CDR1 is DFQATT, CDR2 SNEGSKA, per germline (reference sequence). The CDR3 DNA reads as TGCAGTGCTAGATGGGGAGGGACTGGTGGTAATGAGCAGTTCTTC. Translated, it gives CSARWGGTGGNEQFF.

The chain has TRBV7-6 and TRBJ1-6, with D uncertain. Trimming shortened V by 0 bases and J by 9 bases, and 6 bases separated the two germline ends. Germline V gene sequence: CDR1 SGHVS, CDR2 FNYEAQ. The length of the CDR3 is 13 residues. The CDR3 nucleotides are TGTGCCAGCAGCTTAGCCCCTGGTTCACCCCTCCACTTT. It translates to CASSLAPGSPLHF.

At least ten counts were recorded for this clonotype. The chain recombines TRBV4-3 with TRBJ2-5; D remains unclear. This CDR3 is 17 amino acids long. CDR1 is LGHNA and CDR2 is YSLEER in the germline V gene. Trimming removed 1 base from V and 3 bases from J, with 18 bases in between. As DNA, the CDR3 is TGCGCCAGCAGCCAAGGGGCGAAAGGGCTTCCGAAAGAGACCCAGTACTTC. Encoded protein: CASSQGAKGLPKETQYF.

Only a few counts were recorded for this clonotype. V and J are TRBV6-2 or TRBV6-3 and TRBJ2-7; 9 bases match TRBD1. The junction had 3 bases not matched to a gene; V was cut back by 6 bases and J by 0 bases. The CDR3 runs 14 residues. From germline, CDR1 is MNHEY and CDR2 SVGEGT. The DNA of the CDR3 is TGTGCCAGCAGACGACAGGGGGTCTCCTACGAGCAGTACTTC. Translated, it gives CASRRQGVSYEQYF.

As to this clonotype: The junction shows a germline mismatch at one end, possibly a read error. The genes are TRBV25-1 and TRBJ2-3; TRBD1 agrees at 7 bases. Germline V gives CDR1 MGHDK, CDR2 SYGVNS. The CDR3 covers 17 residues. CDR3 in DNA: TGTGCCAGCGGTGACCCTGACAGGGACGGTGTCACAGATACGCAGTATTTT. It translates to CASGDPDRDGVTDTQYF.

CDR3 DNA: TGTGCCATCATGGGGGCTAAGGGCACTGAAGCTTTCTTT. It is translated as CAIMGAKGTEAFF. The chain joins TRBV10-3 to TRBJ1-1, with a tentative D call TRBD1 (6 bases). Germline values: CDR1 ENHRY, CDR2 SYGVKD. The CDR3 runs to 13 residues. The V end lost 7 bases, the J end lost 4 bases, and 13 bases lay between the germline ends.